A selection of T cell receptor beta chains follows, all from one sample in a study of T cell responses to AZD1222 COVID-19 vaccine. TCRdb's table, derived via immunoSEQ multiplex PCR, lists solely in-frame clones and lacks some. The sample has about 170,000 clones; roughly 92% are singletons. Source: peripheral blood, taken on day 0 of AZD1222 vaccination. Source of these receptors: an adult in good health. The CDR3 runs from the conserved cysteine through the conserved F or W. Expanded clones are given a class, and other clones once, few, many or no size at all.

clone_size	v_call	j_call	cdr3_aa
-	TRBV30	TRBJ1-4	CAWSVPALFNEKLFF
-	TRBV9	TRBJ2-1	CASSVDGGPHNEQFF
-	TRBV5-6	TRBJ1-6	CASSGPGISPLHF
once	TRBV7-2	TRBJ2-3	CASSLGADTQYF
-	TRBV11-3	TRBJ2-1	CASSLGFEQFF
-	TRBV19	TRBJ2-1	CASSISRGANEQFF
-	TRBV5-1	TRBJ2-3	CASSLGVDTQYF
-	TRBV2	TRBJ1-3	CASSEALRTGGNTIYF
once	TRBV11-2	TRBJ1-2	CASSSTYGYTF
-	TRBV29-1	TRBJ2-2	CSVKRDTNTGELFF
-	TRBV4-3	TRBJ2-2	CASSQFSGDAGELFF
once	TRBV6-5	TRBJ2-2	CASSFRRELFF
few	TRBV19	TRBJ1-2	CASRGDLLNYGYTF
-	TRBV6-5	TRBJ1-4	CASRSETALEKLFF
once	TRBV19	TRBJ1-5	CASSRRVQPQHF
-	TRBV5-5	TRBJ2-7	CASSLGPSWTMGAYEQYF
-	TRBV3-1/TRBV3-2	TRBJ2-1	CASTYSNNEQFF
-	TRBV11-2	TRBJ2-5	CASNNGQRTETQYF
-	TRBV4-3	TRBJ1-2	CASSLGSGNYGYTF
-	TRBV7-9	TRBJ2-7	CASNGQGAYEQYF
-	TRBV3-1/TRBV3-2	TRBJ2-7	CASSQTITKGGEQYF
-	TRBV12-3/TRBV12-4	TRBJ1-5	CASSLGEKPQHF
-	TRBV7-9	TRBJ1-1	CASSAYRAMNTEAFF
-	TRBV21-1	TRBJ2-3	CASSKRLSGTGGTDTQYF
-	TRBV7-9	TRBJ2-1	CASKGPGFDEQFF
-	TRBV6-2/TRBV6-3	TRBJ2-4	CASSTWADIQYF
-	TRBV11-2	TRBJ2-1	CASSPILPTGGGYNEQFF
-	TRBV6-5	TRBJ2-1	CASTPYGTSQSEQFF
-	TRBV7-9	TRBJ2-7	CASSSGLQSSYEQYF
-	TRBV27	TRBJ1-5	CASAQGPRRPQHF
-	TRBV11-2	TRBJ2-3	CASSQPGGAVDTQYF
-	TRBV7-9	TRBJ1-3	CASSPMGGGPGNTIYF
-	TRBV7-6	TRBJ2-1	CASSLAQAGGHYNEQFF
once	TRBV7-9	TRBJ1-2	CASSQGTGNYGYTF
-	TRBV5-4	TRBJ2-7	CASSLERFSPSYEQYF
-	TRBV30	TRBJ1-3	CAWAVGTPGNTIYF
-	TRBV24-1	TRBJ2-1	CATRGENYNEQFF
-	TRBV11-3	TRBJ2-1	CASSLGVTPYNEQFF
once	TRBV14	TRBJ1-4	CASSQLGQGGNEKLFF
-	TRBV19	TRBJ1-1	CASRNERYTEAFF
once	TRBV6-2/TRBV6-3	TRBJ1-5	CASSSGTGVSNQPQHF
-	TRBV5-1	TRBJ2-3	CASSTGLAGVLVTDTQYF
-	TRBV20-1	TRBJ1-1	CSLDMNTEAFF
-	TRBV6-5	TRBJ2-5	CASSPGSGAETQYF
-	TRBV6-5	TRBJ1-2	CASSLNRGYGYTF
-	TRBV30	TRBJ2-5	CAWGVKETQYF
-	TRBV6-1	TRBJ2-1	CASSGPGAGAVYNEQFF
once	TRBV27	TRBJ2-7	CASRGGLDYEQYF
-	TRBV7-2	TRBJ1-6	CASSPELGDSPLHF
few	TRBV9	TRBJ1-6	CASSVGRVSSPLHF
few	TRBV4-1	TRBJ2-3	CASSLQETDTQYF
once	TRBV18	TRBJ1-5	CASSPRSGDQPQHF